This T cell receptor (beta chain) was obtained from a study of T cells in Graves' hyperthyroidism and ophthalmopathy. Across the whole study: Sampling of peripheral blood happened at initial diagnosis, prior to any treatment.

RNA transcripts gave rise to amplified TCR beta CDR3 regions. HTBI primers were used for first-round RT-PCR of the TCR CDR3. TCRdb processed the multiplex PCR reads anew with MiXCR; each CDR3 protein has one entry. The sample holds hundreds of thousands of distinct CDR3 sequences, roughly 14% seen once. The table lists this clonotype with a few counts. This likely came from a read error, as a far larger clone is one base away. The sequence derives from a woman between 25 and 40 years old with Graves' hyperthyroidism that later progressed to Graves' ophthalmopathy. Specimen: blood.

CDR3 loop: CASSVNNSPLHF. In DNA, the CDR3 is TGTGCCAGCAGCGTAAATAATTCACCCCTCCACTTT. V and J are TRBV9 and TRBJ1-6, with D unclear. The CDR3 covers 12 residues. Trimming removed 1 base from V and 5 bases from J, with 1 base in between. Germline CDR1 SGDLS, CDR2 YYNGEE.